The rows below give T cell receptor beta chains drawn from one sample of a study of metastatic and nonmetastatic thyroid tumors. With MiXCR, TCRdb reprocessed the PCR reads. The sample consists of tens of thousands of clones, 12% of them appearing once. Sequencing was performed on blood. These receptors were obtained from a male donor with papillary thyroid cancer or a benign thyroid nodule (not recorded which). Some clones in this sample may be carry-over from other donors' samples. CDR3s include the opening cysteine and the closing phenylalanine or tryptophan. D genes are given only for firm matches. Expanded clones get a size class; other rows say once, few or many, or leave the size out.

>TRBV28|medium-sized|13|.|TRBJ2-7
TGTGCCAGCAGTTTGGACGGTCCCTACGAGCAGTACTTC
CASSLDGPYEQYF
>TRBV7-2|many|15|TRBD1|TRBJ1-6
TGTGCCAGCAGCCCTGGGGCAGGGGGCTATTCACCCCTCCACTTT
CASSPGAGGYSPLHF
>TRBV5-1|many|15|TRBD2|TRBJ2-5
TGCGCCAGCAGCCCTACGGGGGGTCAGGGAGAGACCCAGTACTTC
CASSPTGGQGETQYF
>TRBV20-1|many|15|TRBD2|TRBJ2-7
TGCAGTGCGCTCCCGTTCGGGGGGGCGACCTACGAGCAGTACTTC
CSALPFGGATYEQYF
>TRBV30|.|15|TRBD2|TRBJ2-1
TGTGCCTGGAGGACTAGCGGGAGCTCCTACAATGAGCAGTTCTTC
CAWRTSGSSYNEQFF
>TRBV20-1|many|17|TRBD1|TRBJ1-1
TGCAGTGTCAAAACCCCCCGTCCCGGGACAGGGAACACTGAAGCTTTCTTT
CSVKTPRPGTGNTEAFF
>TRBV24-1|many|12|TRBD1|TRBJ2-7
TGTGCCACCAGTAGGACAGGGTACGAGCAGTACTTC
CATSRTGYEQYF
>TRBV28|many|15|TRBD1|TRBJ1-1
TGTGCCAGCAGTTCCCTAGGACAGGGGCGCACTGAAGCTTTCTTT
CASSSLGQGRTEAFF
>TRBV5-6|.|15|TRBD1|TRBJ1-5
TGTGCCAGCAGCCGGTCGGACAGGACGGGTCAGCCCCAGCATTTT
CASSRSDRTGQPQHF
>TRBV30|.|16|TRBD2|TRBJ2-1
TGTGCCTGGGAAACCGGGTGGACTAGCGGCTACAATGAGCAGTTCTTC
CAWETGWTSGYNEQFF
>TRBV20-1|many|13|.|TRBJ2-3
TGCAGTGCTAGGACTGGCAGTAGGCCTACGCAGTATTTT
CSARTGSRPTQYF
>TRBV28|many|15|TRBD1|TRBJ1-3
TGTGCCAGCAGCCCCGCTCGGACAGGGGGAAACACCATATATTTT
CASSPARTGGNTIYF
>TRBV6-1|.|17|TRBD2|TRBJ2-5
TGTGCCAGCAGTGTCCAACGACGGACTAGCGGACAAGAGACCCAGTACTTC
CASSVQRRTSGQETQYF
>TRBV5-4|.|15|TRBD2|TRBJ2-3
TGTGCCAGCAGCCTACTAGCGGCAGGCACAGATACGCAGTACTTT
CASSLLAAGTDTQYF
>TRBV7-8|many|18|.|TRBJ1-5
TGTGCCAGCAGCTTAACCCCAGGGCTAACCTATAGCAATCAGCCCCAGCATTTT
CASSLTPGLTYSNQPQHF